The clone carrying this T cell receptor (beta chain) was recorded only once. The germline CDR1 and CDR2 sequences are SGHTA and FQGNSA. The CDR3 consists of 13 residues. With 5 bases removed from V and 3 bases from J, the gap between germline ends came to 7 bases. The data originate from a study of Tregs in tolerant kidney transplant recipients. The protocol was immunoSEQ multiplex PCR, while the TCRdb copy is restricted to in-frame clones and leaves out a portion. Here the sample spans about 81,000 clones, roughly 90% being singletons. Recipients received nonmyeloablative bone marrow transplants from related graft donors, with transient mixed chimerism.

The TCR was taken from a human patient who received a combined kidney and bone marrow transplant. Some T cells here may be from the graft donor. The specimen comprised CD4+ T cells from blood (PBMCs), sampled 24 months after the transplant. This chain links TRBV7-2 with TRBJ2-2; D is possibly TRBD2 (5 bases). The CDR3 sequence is CASSRGDTGELFF. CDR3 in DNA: TGTGCCAGCAGCCGGGGTGACACCGGGGAGCTGTTTTTT. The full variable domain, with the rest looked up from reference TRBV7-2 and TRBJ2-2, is GAGVSQSPSNKVTEKGKDVELRCDPISGHTALYWYRQSLGQGLEFLIYFQGNSAPDKSGLPSDRFSAERTGGSVSTLTIQRTQQEDSAVYLCASSRGDTGELFFGEGSRLTVL.